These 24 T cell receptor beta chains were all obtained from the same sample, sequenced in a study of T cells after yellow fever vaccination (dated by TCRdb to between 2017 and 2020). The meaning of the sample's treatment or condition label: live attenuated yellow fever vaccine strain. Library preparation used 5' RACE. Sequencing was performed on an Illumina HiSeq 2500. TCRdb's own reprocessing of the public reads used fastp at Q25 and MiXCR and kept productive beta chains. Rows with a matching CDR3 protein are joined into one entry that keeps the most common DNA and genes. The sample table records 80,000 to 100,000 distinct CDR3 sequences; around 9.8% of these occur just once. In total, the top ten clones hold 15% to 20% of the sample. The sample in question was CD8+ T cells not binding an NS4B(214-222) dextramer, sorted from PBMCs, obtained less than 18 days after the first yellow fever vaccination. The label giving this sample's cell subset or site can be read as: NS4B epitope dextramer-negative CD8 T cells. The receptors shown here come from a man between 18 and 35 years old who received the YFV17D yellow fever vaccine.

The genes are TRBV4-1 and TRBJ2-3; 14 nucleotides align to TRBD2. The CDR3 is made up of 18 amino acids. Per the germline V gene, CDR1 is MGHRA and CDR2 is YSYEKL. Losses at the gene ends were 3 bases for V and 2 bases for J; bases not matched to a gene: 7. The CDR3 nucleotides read TGCGCCAGCAGCCACATAGGGACTAGCGGGGGTTCCACAGATACGCAGTATTTT. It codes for CASSHIGTSGGSTDTQYF.

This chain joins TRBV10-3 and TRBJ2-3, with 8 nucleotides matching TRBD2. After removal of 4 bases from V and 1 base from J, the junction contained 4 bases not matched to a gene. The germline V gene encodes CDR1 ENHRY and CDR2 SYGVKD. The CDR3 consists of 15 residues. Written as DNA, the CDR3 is TGTGCCATCAGTGTCGGGGGGGGACGCACAGATACGCAGTATTTT. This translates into CAISVGGGRTDTQYF.

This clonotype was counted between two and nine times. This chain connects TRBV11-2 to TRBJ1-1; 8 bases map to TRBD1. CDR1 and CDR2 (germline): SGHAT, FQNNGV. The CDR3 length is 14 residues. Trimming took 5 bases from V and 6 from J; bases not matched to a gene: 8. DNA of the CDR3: TGTGCCAGCAGCACAGGGGGAATTTACTCTGAAGCTTTCTTT. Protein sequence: CASSTGGIYSEAFF.

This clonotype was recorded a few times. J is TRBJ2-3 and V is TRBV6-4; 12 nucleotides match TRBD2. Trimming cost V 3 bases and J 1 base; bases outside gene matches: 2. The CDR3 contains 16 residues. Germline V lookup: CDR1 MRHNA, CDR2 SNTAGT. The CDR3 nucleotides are TGTGCCAGCAGTGAACGACTAGCGGGGGGCACAGATACGCAGTATTTT. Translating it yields CASSERLAGGTDTQYF.

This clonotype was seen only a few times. The CDR3: CASSPRQGKNIQYF. The CDR3, as DNA: TGTGCCAGCAGCCCCCGACAGGGGAAAAACATTCAGTACTTC. The rearrangement joins TRBV28 to TRBJ2-4; 8 bases are shared with TRBD1. This CDR3 is built from 14 residues. Germline trimming cut 6 bases from V and 4 bases from J; bases unmatched to any gene: 5. Germline V gives CDR1 MDHEN, CDR2 SYDVKM.

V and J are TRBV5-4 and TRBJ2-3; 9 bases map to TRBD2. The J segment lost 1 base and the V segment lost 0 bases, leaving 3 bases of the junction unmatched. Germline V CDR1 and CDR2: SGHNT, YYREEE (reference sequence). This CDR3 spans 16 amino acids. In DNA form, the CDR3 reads TGTGCCAGCAGCTTGGCGGTAGCGGGAGGCACAGATACGCAGTATTTT. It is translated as CASSLAVAGGTDTQYF.

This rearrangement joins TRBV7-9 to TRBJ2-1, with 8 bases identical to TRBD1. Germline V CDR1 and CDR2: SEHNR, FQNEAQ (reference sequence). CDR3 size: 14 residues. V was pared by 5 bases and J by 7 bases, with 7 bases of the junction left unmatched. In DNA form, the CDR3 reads TGTGCCAGCAGCCGACGACGGACAGGGAATGAGCAGTTCTTC. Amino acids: CASSRRRTGNEQFF.

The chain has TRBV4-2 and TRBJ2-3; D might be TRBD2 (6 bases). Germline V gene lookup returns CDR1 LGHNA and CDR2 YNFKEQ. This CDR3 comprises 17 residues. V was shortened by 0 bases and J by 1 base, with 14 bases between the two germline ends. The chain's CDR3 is CASSQELARGGTDTQYF. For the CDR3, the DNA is TGTGCCAGCAGCCAAGAGCTAGCGCGGGGTGGCACAGATACGCAGTATTTT.

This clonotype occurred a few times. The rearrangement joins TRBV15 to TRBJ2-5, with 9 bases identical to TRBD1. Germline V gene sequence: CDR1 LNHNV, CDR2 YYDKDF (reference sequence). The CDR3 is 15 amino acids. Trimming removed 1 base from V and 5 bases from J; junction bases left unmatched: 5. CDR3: CATSRAGQGGETQYF. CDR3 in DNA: TGTGCCACCAGCAGAGCGGGACAGGGAGGGGAGACCCAGTACTTC.

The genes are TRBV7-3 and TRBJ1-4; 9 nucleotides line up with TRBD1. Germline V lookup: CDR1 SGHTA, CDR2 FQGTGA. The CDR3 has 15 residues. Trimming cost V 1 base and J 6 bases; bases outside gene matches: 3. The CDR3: CASSLKRTGDEKLFF. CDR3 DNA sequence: TGTGCCAGCAGCTTAAAAAGGACAGGGGATGAAAAACTGTTTTTT.

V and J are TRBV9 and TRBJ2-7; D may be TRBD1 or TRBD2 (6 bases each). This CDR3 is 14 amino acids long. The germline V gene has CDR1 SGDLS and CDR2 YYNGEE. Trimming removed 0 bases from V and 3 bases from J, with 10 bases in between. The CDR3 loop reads CASSVGRGGYEQYF. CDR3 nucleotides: TGTGCCAGCAGCGTAGGCAGGGGAGGCTACGAGCAGTACTTC.

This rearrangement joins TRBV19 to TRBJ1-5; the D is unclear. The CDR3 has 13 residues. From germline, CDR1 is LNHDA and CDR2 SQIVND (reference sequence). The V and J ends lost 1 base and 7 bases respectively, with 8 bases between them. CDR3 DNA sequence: TGTGCCAGTAGTATAGTGGGTGCACAGCCCCAGCATTTT. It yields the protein CASSIVGAQPQHF.

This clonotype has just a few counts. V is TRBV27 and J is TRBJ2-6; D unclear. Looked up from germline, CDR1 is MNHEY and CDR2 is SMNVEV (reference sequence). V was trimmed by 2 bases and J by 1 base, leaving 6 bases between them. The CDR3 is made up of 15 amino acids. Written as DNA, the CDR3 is TGTGCCAGCAGTTTAAGGTTTTCTGGGGCCAACGTCCTGACTTTC. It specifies CASSLRFSGANVLTF.

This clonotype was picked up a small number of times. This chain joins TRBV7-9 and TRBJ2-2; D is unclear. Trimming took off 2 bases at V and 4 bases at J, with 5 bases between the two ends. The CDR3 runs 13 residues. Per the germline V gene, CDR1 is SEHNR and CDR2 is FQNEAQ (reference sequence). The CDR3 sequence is CASSLRFTGELFF. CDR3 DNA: TGTGCCAGCAGCTTAAGATTCACCGGGGAGCTGTTTTTT.

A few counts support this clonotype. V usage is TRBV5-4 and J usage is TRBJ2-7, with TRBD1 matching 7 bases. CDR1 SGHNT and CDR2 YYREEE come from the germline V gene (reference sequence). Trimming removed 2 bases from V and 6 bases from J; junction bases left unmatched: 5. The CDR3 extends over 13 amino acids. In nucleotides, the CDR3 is TGTGCCAGCAGCTTCAAGGGGGCGGGCGAGCAGTACGTC. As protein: CASSFKGAGEQYV.

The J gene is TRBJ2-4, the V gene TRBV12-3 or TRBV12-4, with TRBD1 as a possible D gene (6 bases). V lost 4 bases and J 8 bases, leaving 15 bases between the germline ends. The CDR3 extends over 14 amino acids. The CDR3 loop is CASSSRQGNDIQYF. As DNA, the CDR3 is TGTGCCAGCAGTTCGCGCCAGGGGAACGACATTCAGTACTTC.

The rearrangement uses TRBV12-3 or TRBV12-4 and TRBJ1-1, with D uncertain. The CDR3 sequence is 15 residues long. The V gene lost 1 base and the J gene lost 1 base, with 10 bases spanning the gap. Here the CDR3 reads CASSLDASGNTEAFF. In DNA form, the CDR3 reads TGTGCCAGCAGTTTAGACGCTTCAGGGAACACTGAAGCTTTCTTT.

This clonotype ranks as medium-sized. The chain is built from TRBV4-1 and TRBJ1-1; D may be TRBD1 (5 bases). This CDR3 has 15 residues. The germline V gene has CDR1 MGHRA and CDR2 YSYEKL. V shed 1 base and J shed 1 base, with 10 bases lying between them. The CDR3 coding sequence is TGCGCCAGCAGCCAAGGGGGGTGGGCGAACACTGAAGCTTTCTTT. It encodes CASSQGGWANTEAFF.

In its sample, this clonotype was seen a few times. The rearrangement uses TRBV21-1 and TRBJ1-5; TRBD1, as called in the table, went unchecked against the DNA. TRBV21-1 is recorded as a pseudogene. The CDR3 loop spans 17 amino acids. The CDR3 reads CASSTALGTGGNQPQHF. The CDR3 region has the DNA TGTGCCAGCAGCACAGCCCTTGGGACAGGGGGCAATCAGCCCCAGCATTTT.

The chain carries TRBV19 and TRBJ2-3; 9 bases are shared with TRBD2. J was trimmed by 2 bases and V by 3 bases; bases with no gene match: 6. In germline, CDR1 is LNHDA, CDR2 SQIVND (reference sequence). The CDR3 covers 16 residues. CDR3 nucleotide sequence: TGTGCCAGTAGTATCGGTCTAGCGGGGTTCACAGATACGCAGTATTTT. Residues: CASSIGLAGFTDTQYF.

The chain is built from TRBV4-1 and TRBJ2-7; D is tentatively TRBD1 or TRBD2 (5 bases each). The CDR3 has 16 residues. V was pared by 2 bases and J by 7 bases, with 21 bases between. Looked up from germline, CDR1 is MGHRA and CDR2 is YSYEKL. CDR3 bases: TGCGCCAGCAGCCAACTTCCTTCGGAGAGGGGATATGAGCAGTACTTC. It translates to CASSQLPSERGYEQYF.

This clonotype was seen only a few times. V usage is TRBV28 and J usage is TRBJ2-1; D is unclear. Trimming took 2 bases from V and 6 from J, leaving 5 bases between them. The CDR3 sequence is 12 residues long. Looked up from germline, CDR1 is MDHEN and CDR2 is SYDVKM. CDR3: CASSLKRNEQFF. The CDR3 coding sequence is TGTGCCAGCAGTTTAAAGCGCAATGAGCAGTTCTTC.

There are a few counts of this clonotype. The CDR3 DNA reads as TGTGCCAGCAGTGCCAGGGGGTCTGGCAATCAGCCCCAGCATTTT. Amino acid sequence: CASSARGSGNQPQHF. The rearrangement links TRBV12-3 or TRBV12-4 to TRBJ1-5; 7 bases match TRBD1. CDR3 length: 15 residues. Trimming cost V 5 bases and J 2 bases; bases outside gene matches: 6.

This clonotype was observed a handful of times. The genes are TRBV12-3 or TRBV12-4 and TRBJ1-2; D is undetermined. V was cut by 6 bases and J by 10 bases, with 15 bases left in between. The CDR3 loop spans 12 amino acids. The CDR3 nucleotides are TGTGCCAGCAGCCGAACCATAGGTAACTACACCTTC. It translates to CASSRTIGNYTF.